This T cell receptor beta chain was captured in a study of vaccination and CD4 T cells after COVID-19. Germline lookup yields CDR1 DFQATT and CDR2 SNEGSKA (reference sequence). The V end lost 6 bases, the J end lost 8 bases, and 16 bases lay between the germline ends. CDR3 size: 12 residues. On this clonotype: Its antigen is still unknown.

Specified treatment: approximately nine-day PBMC culture with coronavirus spike peptide pools or control peptides (ViraFEST assay). With the Oncomine TCR Beta short-read assay, DNA from cultured CD4+ T cells was sequenced. MiXCR, run by TCRdb on the PCR reads, gives a single entry per CDR3 protein. In the table there are around 20,000 distinct CDR3 sequences, around 56% of which are singletons. The rearrangement uses TRBV20-1 and TRBJ1-2; tentatively, D is TRBD1 (5 bases). The sequences come from CD4+ T cells from blood, cultured in vitro, collected before SARS-CoV-2 vaccination. This TCR was sampled from a human donor who had recovered from COVID-19. The CDR3 nucleotides are TGCAGTGCCCAGGATGTGGGGGTAGGCTACACCTTC. Residues: CSAQDVGVGYTF.